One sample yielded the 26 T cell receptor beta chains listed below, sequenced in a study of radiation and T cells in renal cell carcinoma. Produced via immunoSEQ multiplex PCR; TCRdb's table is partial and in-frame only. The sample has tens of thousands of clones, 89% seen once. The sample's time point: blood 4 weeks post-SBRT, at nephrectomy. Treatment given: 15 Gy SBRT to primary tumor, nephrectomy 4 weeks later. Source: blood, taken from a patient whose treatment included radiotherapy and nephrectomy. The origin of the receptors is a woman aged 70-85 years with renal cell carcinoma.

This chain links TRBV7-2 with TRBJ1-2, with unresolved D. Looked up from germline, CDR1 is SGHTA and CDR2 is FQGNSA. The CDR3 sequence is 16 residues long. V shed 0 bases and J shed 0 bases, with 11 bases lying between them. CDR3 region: CASSLAARTANYGYTF. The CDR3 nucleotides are TGTGCCAGCAGCTTAGCCGCCAGGACTGCTAACTATGGCTACACCTTC.

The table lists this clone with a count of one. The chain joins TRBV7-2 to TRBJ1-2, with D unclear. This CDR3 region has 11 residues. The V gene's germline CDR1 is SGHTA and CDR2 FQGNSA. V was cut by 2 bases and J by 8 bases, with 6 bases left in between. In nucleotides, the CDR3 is TGTGCCAGCAGCTTAATCGGGGGCTACACCTTC. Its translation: CASSLIGGYTF.

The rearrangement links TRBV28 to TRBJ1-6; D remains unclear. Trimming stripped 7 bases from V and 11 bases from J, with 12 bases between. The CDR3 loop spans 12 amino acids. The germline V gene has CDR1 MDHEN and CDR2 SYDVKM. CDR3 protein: CASTLEGTPLHF. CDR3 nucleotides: TGTGCCAGCACCTTAGAGGGTACACCCCTCCACTTT.

The CDR3 loop is CASSLADTYGYTF. CDR3 sequence (DNA): TGTGCCAGCAGCTTAGCGGACACCTATGGCTACACCTTC. J is TRBJ1-2 and V is TRBV7-2, with D maybe TRBD1 (5 bases). CDR1 SGHTA and CDR2 FQGNSA come from the germline V gene. This CDR3 region has 13 residues. Trimming cost V 0 bases and J 4 bases, with 6 bases left between them. Together with reference TRBV7-2 and TRBJ1-2, the CDR3 gives the full variable domain: GAGVSQSPSNKVTEKGKDVELRCDPISGHTALYWYRQSLGQGLEFLIYFQGNSAPDKSGLPSDRFSAERTGGSVSTLTIQRTQQEDSAVYLCASSLADTYGYTFGSGTRLTVV.

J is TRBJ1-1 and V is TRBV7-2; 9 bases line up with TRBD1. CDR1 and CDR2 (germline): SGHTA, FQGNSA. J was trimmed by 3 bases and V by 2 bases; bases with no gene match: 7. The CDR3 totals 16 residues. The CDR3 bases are TGTGCCAGCAGCTTATACGGGGACAGGGAAGACACTGAAGCTTTCTTT. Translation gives CASSLYGDREDTEAFF.

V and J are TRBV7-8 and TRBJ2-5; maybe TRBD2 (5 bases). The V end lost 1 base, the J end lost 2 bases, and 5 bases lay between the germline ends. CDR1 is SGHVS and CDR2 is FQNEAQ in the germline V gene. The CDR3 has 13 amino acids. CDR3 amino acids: CASSLGEQETQYF. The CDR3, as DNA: TGTGCCAGCAGCTTAGGGGAGCAAGAGACCCAGTACTTC.

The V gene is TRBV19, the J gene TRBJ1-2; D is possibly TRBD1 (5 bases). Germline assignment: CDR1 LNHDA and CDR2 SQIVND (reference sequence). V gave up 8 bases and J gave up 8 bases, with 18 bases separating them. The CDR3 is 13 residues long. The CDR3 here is CASSESRGLGYTF. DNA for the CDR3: TGTGCCAGTTCCGAATCGAGGGGTTTGGGCTACACCTTC.

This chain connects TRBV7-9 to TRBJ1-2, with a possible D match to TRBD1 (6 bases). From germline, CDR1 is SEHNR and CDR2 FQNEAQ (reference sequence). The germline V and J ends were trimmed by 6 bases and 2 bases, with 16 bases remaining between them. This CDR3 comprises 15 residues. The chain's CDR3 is CASSLSGGRNYGYTF. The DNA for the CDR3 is TGTGCCAGCAGTTTGTCGGGGGGGCGCAACTATGGCTACACCTTC.

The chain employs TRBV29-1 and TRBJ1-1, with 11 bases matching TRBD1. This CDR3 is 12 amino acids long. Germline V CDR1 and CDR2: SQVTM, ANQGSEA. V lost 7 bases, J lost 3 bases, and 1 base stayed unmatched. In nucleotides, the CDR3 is TGCAGCGGGGGACAGGGGGACACTGAAGCTTTCTTT. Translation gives CSGGQGDTEAFF.

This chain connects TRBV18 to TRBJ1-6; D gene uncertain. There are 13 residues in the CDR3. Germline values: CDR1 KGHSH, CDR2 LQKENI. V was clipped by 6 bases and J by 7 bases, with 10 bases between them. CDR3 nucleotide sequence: TGTGCCAGCTCGTCCAAGGCCAATTCACCCCTCCACTTT. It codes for CASSSKANSPLHF.

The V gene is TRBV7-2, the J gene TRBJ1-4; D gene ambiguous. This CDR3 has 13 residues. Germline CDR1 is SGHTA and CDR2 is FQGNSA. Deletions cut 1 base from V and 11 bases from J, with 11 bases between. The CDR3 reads CASSLGAPGKLFF. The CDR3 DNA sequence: TGTGCCAGCAGCTTAGGGGCCCCCGGGAAACTGTTTTTT.

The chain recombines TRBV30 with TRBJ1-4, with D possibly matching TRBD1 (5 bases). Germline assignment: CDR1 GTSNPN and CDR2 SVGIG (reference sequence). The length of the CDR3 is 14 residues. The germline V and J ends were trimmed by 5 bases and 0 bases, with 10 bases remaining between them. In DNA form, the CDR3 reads TGTGCCTGGTCGGGGGGTGCAACTAATGAAAAACTGTTTTTT. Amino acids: CAWSGGATNEKLFF.

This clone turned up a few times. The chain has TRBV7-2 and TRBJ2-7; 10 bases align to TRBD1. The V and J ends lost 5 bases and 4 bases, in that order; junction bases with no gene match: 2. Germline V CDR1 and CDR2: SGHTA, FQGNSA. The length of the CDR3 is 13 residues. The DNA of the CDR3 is TGTGCCAGCAGCCCGGACAGGGGGTACGAGCAGTACTTC. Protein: CASSPDRGYEQYF. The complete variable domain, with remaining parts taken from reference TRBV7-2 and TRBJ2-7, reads GAGVSQSPSNKVTEKGKDVELRCDPISGHTALYWYRQSLGQGLEFLIYFQGNSAPDKSGLPSDRFSAERTGGSVSTLTIQRTQQEDSAVYLCASSPDRGYEQYFGPGTRLTVT.

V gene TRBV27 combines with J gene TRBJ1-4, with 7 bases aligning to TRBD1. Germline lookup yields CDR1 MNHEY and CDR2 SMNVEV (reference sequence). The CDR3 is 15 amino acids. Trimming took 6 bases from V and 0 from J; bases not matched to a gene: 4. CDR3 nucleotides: TGTGCCAGCAGCGGGACAGCATCAACTAATGAAAAACTGTTTTTT. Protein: CASSGTASTNEKLFF. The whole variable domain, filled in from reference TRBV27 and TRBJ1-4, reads EAQVTQNPRYLITVTGKKLTVTCSQNMNHEYMSWYRQDPGLGLRQIYYSMNVEVTDKGDVPEGYKVSRKEKRNFPLILESPSPNQTSLYFCASSGTASTNEKLFFGSGTQLSVL.

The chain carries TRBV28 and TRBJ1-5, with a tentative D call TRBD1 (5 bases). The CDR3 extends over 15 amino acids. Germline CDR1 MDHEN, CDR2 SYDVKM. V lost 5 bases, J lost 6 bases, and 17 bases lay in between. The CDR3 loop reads CASSHQGSVFQPQHF. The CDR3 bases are TGTGCCAGCAGTCATCAGGGCTCCGTGTTTCAGCCCCAGCATTTT.

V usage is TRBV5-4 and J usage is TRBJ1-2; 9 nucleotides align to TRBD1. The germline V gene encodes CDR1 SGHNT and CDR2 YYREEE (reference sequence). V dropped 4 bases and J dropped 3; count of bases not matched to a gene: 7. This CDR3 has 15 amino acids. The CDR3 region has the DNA TGTGCCAGCAGCGACAACAGGGGGCGAGACTATGGCTACACCTTC. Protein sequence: CASSDNRGRDYGYTF.

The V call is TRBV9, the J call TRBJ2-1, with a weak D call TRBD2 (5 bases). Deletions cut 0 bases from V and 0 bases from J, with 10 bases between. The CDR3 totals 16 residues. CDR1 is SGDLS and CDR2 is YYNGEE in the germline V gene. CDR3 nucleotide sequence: TGTGCCAGCAGCGTAGCGGGGTTGAGCTCCTACAATGAGCAGTTCTTC. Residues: CASSVAGLSSYNEQFF.

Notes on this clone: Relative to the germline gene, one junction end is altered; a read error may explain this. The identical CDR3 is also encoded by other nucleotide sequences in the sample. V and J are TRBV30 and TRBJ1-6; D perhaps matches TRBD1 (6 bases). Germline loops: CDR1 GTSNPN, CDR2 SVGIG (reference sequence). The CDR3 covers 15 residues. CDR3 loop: CAWSLPGTGNSPLHF. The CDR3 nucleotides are TGCGCCTGGAGTCTTCCGGGTACAGGGAATTCACCCCTCCACTTT.

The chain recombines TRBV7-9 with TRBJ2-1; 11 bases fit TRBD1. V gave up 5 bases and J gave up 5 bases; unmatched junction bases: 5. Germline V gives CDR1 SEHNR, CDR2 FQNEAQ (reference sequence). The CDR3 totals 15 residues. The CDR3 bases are TGTGCCAGCAGCGTGGACAGGGGGCTCCACAATGAGCAGTTCTTC. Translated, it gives CASSVDRGLHNEQFF.

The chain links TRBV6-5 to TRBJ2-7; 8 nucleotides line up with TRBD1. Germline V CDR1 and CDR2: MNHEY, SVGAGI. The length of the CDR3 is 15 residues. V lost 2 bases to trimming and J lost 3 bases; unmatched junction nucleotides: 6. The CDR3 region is CASSYRLQGGYEQYF. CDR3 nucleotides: TGTGCCAGCAGTTACCGGCTACAGGGGGGCTACGAGCAGTACTTC.

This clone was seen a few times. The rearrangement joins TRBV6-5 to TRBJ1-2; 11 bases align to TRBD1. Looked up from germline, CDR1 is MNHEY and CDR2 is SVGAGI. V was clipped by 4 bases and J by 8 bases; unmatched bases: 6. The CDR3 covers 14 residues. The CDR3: CASSSTGQGGGYTF. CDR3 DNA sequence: TGTGCCAGCAGTTCCACGGGACAGGGGGGCGGCTACACCTTC.

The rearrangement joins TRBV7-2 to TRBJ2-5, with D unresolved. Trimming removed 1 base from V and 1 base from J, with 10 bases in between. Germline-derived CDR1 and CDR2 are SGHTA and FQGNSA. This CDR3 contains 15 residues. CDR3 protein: CASSLDHNPQETQYF. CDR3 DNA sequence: TGTGCCAGCAGCTTAGACCACAATCCCCAAGAGACCCAGTACTTC.

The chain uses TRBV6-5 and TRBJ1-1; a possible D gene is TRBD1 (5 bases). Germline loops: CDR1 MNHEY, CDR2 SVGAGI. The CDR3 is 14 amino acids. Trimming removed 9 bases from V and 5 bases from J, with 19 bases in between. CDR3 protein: CASKLGTLGTEAFF. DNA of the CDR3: TGTGCCAGTAAACTCGGGACGCTTGGAACTGAAGCTTTCTTT.

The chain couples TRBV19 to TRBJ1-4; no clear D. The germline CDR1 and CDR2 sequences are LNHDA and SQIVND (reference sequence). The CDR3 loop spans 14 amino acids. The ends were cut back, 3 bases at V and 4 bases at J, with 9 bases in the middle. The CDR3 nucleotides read TGTGCCAGTAGTATGTTACAGAGTAATGAAAAACTGTTTTTT. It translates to CASSMLQSNEKLFF.

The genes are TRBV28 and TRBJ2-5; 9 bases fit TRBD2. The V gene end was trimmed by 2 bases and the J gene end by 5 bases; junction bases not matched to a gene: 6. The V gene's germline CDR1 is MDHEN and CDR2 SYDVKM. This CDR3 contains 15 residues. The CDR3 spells CASSLRLAGLETQYF. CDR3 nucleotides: TGTGCCAGCAGTTTAAGGCTAGCGGGGCTGGAGACCCAGTACTTC.

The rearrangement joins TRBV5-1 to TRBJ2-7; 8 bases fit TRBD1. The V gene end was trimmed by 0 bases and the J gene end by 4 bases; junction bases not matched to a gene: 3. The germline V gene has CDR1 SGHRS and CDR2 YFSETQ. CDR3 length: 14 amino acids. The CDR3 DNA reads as TGCGCCAGCAGCTTGGGGGGACAGGTTTACGAGCAGTACTTC. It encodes CASSLGGQVYEQYF.